This is a list of T cell receptor beta chains from one sample in a study of blood T cells in healthy people across ages. TCRdb re-called the 5' RACE reads through MiXCR, storing one row per CDR3 protein. The sample includes more than 650,000 distinct CDR3 sequences, roughly 20% of them seen just once. The sample comprised blood. The receptors here all came from a man between 70 and 80 years old in good health. The CDR3 runs from the conserved cysteine through the conserved F or W. Fields, in order: D gene, J gene, V gene, clone size, CDR3 protein, CDR3 DNA. The D gene is left open where the match is weak. Size tells how often a clone was seen (once, few, many) or the class of an expanded clone, and some rows leave it out.

>TRBD2|TRBJ2-3|TRBV4-2|many
CASSQLAGGGTDTQYF
TGTGCCAGCAGCCAATTAGCGGGGGGGGGCACAGATACGCAGTATTTT
>-|TRBJ2-5|TRBV29-1|-
CSVEVTVGWTQYF
TGCAGCGTTGAAGTTACAGTGGGGTGGACCCAGTACTTC
>-|TRBJ1-2|TRBV6-5|many
CASTSNTNYGYTF
TGTGCCAGCACTTCCAACACAAACTATGGCTACACCTTC
>-|TRBJ2-3|TRBV7-2|-
CASGATQYF
TGTGCCAGCGGGGCTACGCAGTATTTT
>TRBD2|TRBJ2-2|TRBV7-2|few
CASSFSPLRVAGTGELFF
TGTGCCAGCAGCTTCAGCCCCCTCAGGGTAGCGGGGACCGGGGAGCTGTTTTTT
>TRBD2|TRBJ2-2|TRBV20-1|-
CSAKGLGLAGNTGELFF
TGCAGTGCAAAGGGCCTGGGACTAGCGGGAAACACCGGGGAGCTGTTTTTT
>TRBD2|TRBJ2-3|TRBV9|-
CASSPRTSGGVDTQYF
TGTGCCAGCAGCCCCCGGACTAGCGGGGGGGTAGATACGCAGTATTTT
>-|TRBJ2-5|TRBV20-1|few
CSARGLRVETQYF
TGCAGTGCTAGAGGCCTTAGGGTGGAGACCCAGTACTTC
>-|TRBJ2-7|TRBV7-2|-
CASSLRDSTYEQYF
TGTGCCAGCAGCCTCCGGGACTCTACCTACGAGCAGTACTTC
>-|TRBJ1-1|TRBV20-1|many
CGGELNTEAFF
TGCGGGGGGGAATTGAACACTGAAGCTTTCTTT
>TRBD1|TRBJ2-3|TRBV6-2/TRBV6-3|few
CASSSGQGTTDTQYF
TGTGCCAGCAGTTCCGGACAGGGGACAACAGATACGCAGTATTTT
>-|TRBJ2-2|TRBV7-7|few
CASSPSLRSTGELFF
TGTGCCAGCAGCCCCTCGCTGCGGTCCACCGGGGAGCTGTTTTTT
>-|TRBJ2-5|TRBV29-1|few
CSVAFGLETQYF
TGCAGCGTTGCCTTCGGGTTGGAGACCCAGTACTTC
>TRBD1|TRBJ1-2|TRBV12-3/TRBV12-4|-
CASGRAGGHGYTF
TGTGCCAGCGGTAGGGCAGGGGGCCATGGCTACACCTTC
>-|TRBJ2-2|TRBV11-1|-
CASKGPGVPGELFF
TGTGCCAGCAAGGGCCCGGGAGTGCCCGGGGAGCTGTTTTTT
>TRBD2|TRBJ2-1|TRBV7-2|-
CASSPRLAGTYNEQFF
TGTGCCAGCAGCCCGCGACTAGCGGGGACATACAATGAGCAGTTCTTC
>TRBD1|TRBJ2-3|TRBV9|-
CASSVEGQGTDTQYF
TGTGCCAGCAGCGTAGAGGGACAGGGAACAGATACGCAGTATTTT
>-|TRBJ2-1|TRBV5-1|few
CASSLIEGEQFF
TGCGCCAGCAGCTTGATAGAGGGTGAGCAGTTCTTC
>TRBD2|TRBJ2-1|TRBV5-1|-
CASSQLAGELGEQFF
TGCGCCAGCAGCCAACTAGCGGGGGAATTGGGTGAGCAGTTCTTC
>-|TRBJ2-2|TRBV6-1|-
CASKGQSNTGELFF
TGTGCCAGCAAAGGACAAAGTAACACCGGGGAGCTGTTTTTT
>-|TRBJ1-1|TRBV5-1|few
CASKLLMNTEAFF
TGCGCCAGCAAACTGTTGATGAACACTGAAGCTTTCTTT
>TRBD1|TRBJ1-6|TRBV14|few
CASSRPGDRYNSPLHF
TGTGCCAGCAGCCGTCCAGGGGACAGATATAATTCACCCCTCCACTTT
>-|TRBJ2-2|TRBV7-2|-
CASSSGHSNTGELFF
TGTGCCAGCAGTTCCGGACACTCCAACACCGGGGAGCTGTTTTTT